This paragraph covers one TCR beta chain sequence. The sample originates from a study of blood T cell repertoires in COVID-19. The table came from immunoSEQ multiplex PCR; TCRdb's copy has only in-frame clones and leaves some out. The data show about 250,000 clones, with roughly nine tenths seen just once and approximately 2.5% held by the top ten. V lost 4 bases, J lost 6 bases, and 3 bases stayed unmatched. The CDR3 is 14 amino acids. Germline V gene lookup returns CDR1 SGHKS and CDR2 YYEKEE (reference sequence). The sequenced sample consisted of PBMCs or T cells enriched from blood (not recorded which). This receptor was obtained from a woman under 30 who had recovered from COVID-19. The rearrangement links TRBV5-5 to TRBJ2-1; 11 nucleotides align to TRBD2. The CDR3 DNA reads TGTGCCAGCAGCCCTGGGACTAGCGGCAATGAGCAGTTCTTC. This codes for CASSPGTSGNEQFF.